The 19 T cell receptor beta chains reported below all come from one sample, sequenced in a study of identical twins. TCRdb analysed the 5' RACE reads with MiXCR anew, one entry per CDR3 protein. The profile covers more than 400,000 distinct CDR3 sequences, with 13% to 15% appearing a single time and about 0.4% taken by the ten largest. This sample was shared with a second study, whose subject was yellow fever vaccine responses in identical twins.

Sequencing was performed on CD4+ T cells sorted from blood. The receptors were sampled from a woman between 18 and 30 years old in good health.

This clonotype was seen more than once but under ten times. The rearrangement joins TRBV7-9 to TRBJ1-1; TRBD1 is a possible D gene (5 bases). Trimming took off 5 bases at V and 4 bases at J, with 20 bases between the two ends. Germline V CDR1 and CDR2: SEHNR, FQNEAQ (reference sequence). This CDR3 has 16 amino acids. The CDR3: CASSPGTSLGGTEAFF. For the CDR3, the DNA is TGTGCCAGCAGCCCCGGGACCTCTCTGGGGGGCACTGAAGCTTTCTTT.

CDR3 sequence (DNA): TGCAGTGCCTCGGGGGGCGGGAACACCGGGGAGCTGTTTTTT. Translation gives CSASGGGNTGELFF. The rearrangement joins TRBV20-1 to TRBJ2-2; weak D call: TRBD2 (7 bases). Trimming pared 6 bases from V and 1 base from J, leaving 12 bases between. The CDR3 loop spans 14 amino acids. CDR1 DFQATT and CDR2 SNEGSKA come from the germline V gene (reference sequence).

The V call is TRBV5-1, the J call TRBJ1-1; no clear D. Germline loops: CDR1 SGHRS, CDR2 YFSETQ. CDR3 length: 13 residues. The V and J ends lost 4 bases and 1 base respectively, with 8 bases between them. DNA of the CDR3: TGCGCCAGCAGCACCTGGGGGAACACTGAAGCTTTCTTT. This translates into CASSTWGNTEAFF.

This clonotype showed up just a few times. In DNA, the CDR3 is TGTGCCAGCAGTTACGACAGGGGGTCCAGCTCCTACGAGCAGTACTTC. It yields the protein CASSYDRGSSSYEQYF. V gene TRBV6-2 or TRBV6-3 combines with J gene TRBJ2-7, with 9 positions matching TRBD1. Looked up from germline, CDR1 is MNHEY and CDR2 is SVGEGT. This CDR3 is built from 16 residues. J lost 0 bases, V lost 2 bases, and 5 bases had no gene match.

This clonotype turned up a few times. The chain recombines TRBV7-2 with TRBJ1-1, with no clear D. This CDR3 contains 12 residues. Trimming left V 1 base short and J 10 bases short, with 10 bases between. CDR1 is SGHTA and CDR2 is FQGNSA in the germline V gene. In DNA form, the CDR3 reads TGTGCCAGCAGCTTAGGTCCCGGCGGAGCTTTCTTT. This gives the protein CASSLGPGGAFF.

CDR3 DNA sequence: TGTGCCAGCAGCTTAGTACGGGGGCCAGATAACTATGGCTACACCTTC. Residues: CASSLVRGPDNYGYTF. The rearrangement uses TRBV7-8 and TRBJ1-2, with D possibly matching TRBD1 (6 bases). V lost 1 base and J lost 1, with 13 bases in between. Germline lookup yields CDR1 SGHVS and CDR2 FQNEAQ. The CDR3 covers 16 residues.

This clonotype was detected a few times. The V gene is TRBV6-2 or TRBV6-3, the J gene TRBJ2-3, with D perhaps TRBD2 (6 bases). The CDR3 runs to 16 residues. Trimming pared 1 base from V and 0 bases from J, leaving 11 bases between. Germline V gives CDR1 MNHEY, CDR2 SVGEGT. The DNA for the CDR3 is TGTGCCAGCAGTTACTTCGGCGGAGGGAGCACAGATACGCAGTATTTT. As protein: CASSYFGGGSTDTQYF.

J is TRBJ2-2 and V is TRBV6-1, with a possible D match to TRBD1 (6 bases). Germline assignment: CDR1 MNHNS and CDR2 SASEGT. Trimming shortened V by 6 bases and J by 0 bases, and 8 bases separated the two germline ends. There are 14 residues in the CDR3. CDR3 loop: CASRGGTNTGELFF. The CDR3 bases are TGTGCCAGCAGAGGGGGAACGAACACCGGGGAGCTGTTTTTT.

The chain couples TRBV5-5 to TRBJ1-2; D is uncertain. The CDR3 is 13 amino acids. The V gene lost 5 bases and the J gene lost 1 base, with 9 bases spanning the gap. Per the germline V gene, CDR1 is SGHKS and CDR2 is YYEKEE (reference sequence). The CDR3 DNA sequence: TGTGCCAGCAGTTCCGACCTTAACTATGGCTACACCTTC. Encoded protein: CASSSDLNYGYTF. The variable domain in full, with the rest retrieved from reference TRBV5-5 and TRBJ1-2, is DAGVTQSPTHLIKTRGQQVTLRCSPISGHKSVSWYQQVLGQGPQFIFQYYEKEERGRGNFPDRFSARQFPNYSSELNVNALLLGDSALYLCASSSDLNYGYTFGSGTRLTVV.

This clonotype has a handful of counts. This sequence joins TRBV29-1 and TRBJ1-4; 8 bases align to TRBD1. CDR3 length: 12 amino acids. The V gene end was trimmed by 6 bases and the J gene end by 8 bases; junction bases not matched to a gene: 5. CDR1 is SQVTM and CDR2 is ANQGSEA in the germline V gene. CDR3 in amino acids: CSVGQAYEKLFF. CDR3 coding DNA: TGCAGCGTGGGACAGGCGTACGAAAAACTGTTTTTT.

J is TRBJ2-3 and V is TRBV10-3, with D perhaps given as TRBD1 or TRBD2 (6 bases each). V lost 2 bases to trimming and J lost 4 bases, with 13 bases between them. Germline V gene sequence: CDR1 ENHRY, CDR2 SYGVKD. The length of the CDR3 is 15 residues. The CDR3 here is CAISEIHREADTQYF. The CDR3 DNA reads TGTGCCATCAGTGAGATCCACAGGGAGGCAGATACGCAGTATTTT.

This clonotype appeared a few times. The V gene is TRBV28, the J gene TRBJ2-3; 9 bases are a match to TRBD2. Germline loops: CDR1 MDHEN, CDR2 SYDVKM. V shed 7 bases and J 2 bases; nucleotides not matched to a gene: 7. CDR3 size: 15 residues. This CDR3 reads CASTMSGGSTDTQYF. In nucleotides, the CDR3 is TGTGCCAGCACTATGAGCGGGGGGTCCACAGATACGCAGTATTTT.

This clonotype was seen a few times. The V and J genes are TRBV7-2 and TRBJ2-4, with 7 bases aligning to TRBD2. The CDR3 covers 17 residues. Looked up from germline, CDR1 is SGHTA and CDR2 is FQGNSA. The junction had 8 bases not matched to a gene; V was cut back by 2 bases and J by 1 base. CDR3 amino acids: CASSLSSGGTAKNIQYF. The CDR3, as DNA: TGTGCCAGCAGCTTATCGTCCGGGGGGACTGCCAAAAACATTCAGTACTTC.

This clonotype was seen ten or more times. The chain joins TRBV24-1 to TRBJ2-1; possibly TRBD2 for D (6 bases). From germline, CDR1 is KGHDR and CDR2 SFDVKD. Trimming removed 2 bases at V and 7 bases at J, with 14 bases between. CDR3 length: 15 residues. CDR3 DNA: TGTGCCACCAGTGATTACAAGGCGGGGTTAAATGAGCAGTTCTTC. Translated, it gives CATSDYKAGLNEQFF.

This clonotype was detected a few times. The rearrangement uses TRBV29-1 and TRBJ1-2; maybe TRBD1 (6 bases). Germline lookup yields CDR1 SQVTM and CDR2 ANQGSEA. V was trimmed by 4 bases and J by 5 bases, leaving 17 bases between them. The CDR3 loop spans 14 amino acids. The CDR3 DNA reads as TGCAGCGTTGTTGGAGGAGCAGGGGAGTATGGCTACACCTTC. This codes for CSVVGGAGEYGYTF.

V usage is TRBV15 and J usage is TRBJ2-3; 11 nucleotides agree with TRBD2. This CDR3 comprises 16 residues. Trimming removed 5 bases from V and 2 bases from J; junction bases left unmatched: 6. From germline, CDR1 is LNHNV and CDR2 YYDKDF (reference sequence). In DNA form, the CDR3 reads TGTGCCACCAGCCGAAGACTAGCGGGGAACACAGATACGCAGTATTTT. Encoded protein: CATSRRLAGNTDTQYF.

The rearrangement joins TRBV10-3 to TRBJ2-7, with D uncertain. Trimming removed 2 bases from V and 7 bases from J, with 6 bases in between. This CDR3 is 11 amino acids long. Germline V gene data show CDR1 as ENHRY and CDR2 as SYGVKD. CDR3 in DNA: TGTGCCATCAGTGAGGCTCGGGAGCAGTACTTC. It translates to CAISEAREQYF.

The chain carries TRBV7-9 and TRBJ2-7; no definite D call. CDR1 SEHNR and CDR2 FQNEAQ come from the germline V gene (reference sequence). V shed 5 bases and J shed 2 bases, with 13 bases lying between them. The CDR3 extends over 14 amino acids. The CDR3 nucleotides are TGTGCCAGCAGCCTTAAGACTGGCCCCTACGAGCAGTACTTC. Protein sequence: CASSLKTGPYEQYF. The full variable domain, with the rest looked up from reference TRBV7-9 and TRBJ2-7, is DTGVSQNPRHKITKRGQNVTFRCDPISEHNRLYWYRQTLGQGPEFLTYFQNEAQLEKSRLLSDRFSAERPKGSFSTLEIQRTEQGDSAMYLCASSLKTGPYEQYFGPGTRLTVT.

The chain couples TRBV5-1 to TRBJ1-6; 9 nucleotides align to TRBD1. The CDR3 is made up of 16 amino acids. The junction had 6 bases not matched to a gene; V was cut back by 0 bases and J by 8 bases. Germline CDR1 reads SGHRS; CDR2 reads YFSETQ. The CDR3 spells CASSLEQGAFDSPLHF. CDR3 coding DNA: TGCGCCAGCAGCTTGGAACAGGGGGCCTTCGATTCACCCCTCCACTTT.